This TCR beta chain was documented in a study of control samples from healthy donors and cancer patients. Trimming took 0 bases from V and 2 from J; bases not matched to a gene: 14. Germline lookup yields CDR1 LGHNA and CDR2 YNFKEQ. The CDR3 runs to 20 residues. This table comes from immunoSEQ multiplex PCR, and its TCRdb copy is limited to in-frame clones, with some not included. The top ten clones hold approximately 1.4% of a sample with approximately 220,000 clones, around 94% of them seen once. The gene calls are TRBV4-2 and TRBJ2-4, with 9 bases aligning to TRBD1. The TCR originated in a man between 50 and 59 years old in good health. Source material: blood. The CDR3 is CASSQDPRTGAAGSKNIQYF. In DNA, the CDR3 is TGTGCCAGCAGCCAAGATCCACGGACAGGGGCAGCCGGGTCCAAAAACATTCAGTACTTC.